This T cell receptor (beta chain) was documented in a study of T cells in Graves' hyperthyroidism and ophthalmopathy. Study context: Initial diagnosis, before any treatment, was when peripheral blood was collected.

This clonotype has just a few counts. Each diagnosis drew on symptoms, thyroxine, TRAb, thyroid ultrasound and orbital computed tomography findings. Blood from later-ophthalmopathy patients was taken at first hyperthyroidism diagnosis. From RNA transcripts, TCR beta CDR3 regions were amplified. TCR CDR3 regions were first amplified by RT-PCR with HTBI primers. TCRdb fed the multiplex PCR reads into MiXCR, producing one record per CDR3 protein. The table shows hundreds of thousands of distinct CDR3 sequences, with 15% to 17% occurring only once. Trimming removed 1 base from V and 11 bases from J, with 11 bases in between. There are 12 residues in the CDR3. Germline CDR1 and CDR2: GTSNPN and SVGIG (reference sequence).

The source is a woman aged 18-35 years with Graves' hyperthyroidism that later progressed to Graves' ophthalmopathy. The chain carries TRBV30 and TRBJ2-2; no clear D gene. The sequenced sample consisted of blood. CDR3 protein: CAWSEFVRELFF. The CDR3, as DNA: TGTGCCTGGAGTGAGTTTGTACGCGAGCTGTTTTTT.